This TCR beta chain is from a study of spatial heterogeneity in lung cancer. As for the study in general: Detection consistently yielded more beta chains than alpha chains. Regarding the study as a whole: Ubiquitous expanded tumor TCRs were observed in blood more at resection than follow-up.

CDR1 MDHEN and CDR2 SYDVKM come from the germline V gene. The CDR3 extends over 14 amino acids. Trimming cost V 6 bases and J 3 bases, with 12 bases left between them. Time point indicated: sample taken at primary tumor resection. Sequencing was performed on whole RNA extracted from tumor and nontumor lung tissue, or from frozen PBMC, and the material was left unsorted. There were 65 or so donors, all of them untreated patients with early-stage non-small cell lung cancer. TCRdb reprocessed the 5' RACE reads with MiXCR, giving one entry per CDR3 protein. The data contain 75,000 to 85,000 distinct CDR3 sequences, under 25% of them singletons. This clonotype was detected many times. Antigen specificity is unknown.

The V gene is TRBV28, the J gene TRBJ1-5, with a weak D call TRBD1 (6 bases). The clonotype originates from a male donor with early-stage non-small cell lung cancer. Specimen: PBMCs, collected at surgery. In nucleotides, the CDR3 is TGTGCCAGCAGGTCCGGACAGCTCAATCAGCCCCAGCATTTT. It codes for CASRSGQLNQPQHF.